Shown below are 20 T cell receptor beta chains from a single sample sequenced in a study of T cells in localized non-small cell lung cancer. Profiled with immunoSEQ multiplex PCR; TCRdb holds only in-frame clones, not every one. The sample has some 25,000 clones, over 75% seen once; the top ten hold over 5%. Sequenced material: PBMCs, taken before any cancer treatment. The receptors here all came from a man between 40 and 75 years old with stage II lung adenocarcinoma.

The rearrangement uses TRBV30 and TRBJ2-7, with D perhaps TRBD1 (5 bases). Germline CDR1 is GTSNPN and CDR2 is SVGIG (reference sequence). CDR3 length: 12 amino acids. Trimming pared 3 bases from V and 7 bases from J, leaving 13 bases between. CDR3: CAWSLNGAEQYF. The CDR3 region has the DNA TGTGCCTGGAGCCTCAATGGGGCGGAGCAGTACTTC.

In DNA, the CDR3 is TGCGCCAGCAGCCTTGGCCTGAACACTGAAGCTTTCTTT. Translating it yields CASSLGLNTEAFF. V usage is TRBV5-1 and J usage is TRBJ1-1, with D unresolved. Trimming left V 4 bases short and J 0 bases short, with 7 bases between. Germline assignment: CDR1 SGHRS and CDR2 YFSETQ. The CDR3 spans 13 residues.

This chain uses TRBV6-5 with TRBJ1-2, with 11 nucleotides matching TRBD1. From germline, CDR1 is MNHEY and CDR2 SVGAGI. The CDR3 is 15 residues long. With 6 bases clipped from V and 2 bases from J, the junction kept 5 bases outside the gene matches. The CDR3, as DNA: TGTGCCAGCAGGGGGGGACAGGGGGGAAACTATGGCTACACCTTC. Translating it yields CASRGGQGGNYGYTF.

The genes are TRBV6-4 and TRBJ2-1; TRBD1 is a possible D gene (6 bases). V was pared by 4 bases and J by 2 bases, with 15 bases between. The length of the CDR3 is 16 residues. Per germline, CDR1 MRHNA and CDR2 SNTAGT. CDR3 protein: CASSANNQGPYNEQFF. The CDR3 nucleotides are TGTGCCAGCAGTGCCAATAACCAGGGGCCCTACAATGAGCAGTTCTTC.

The DNA of the CDR3 is TGTGCCAGTAGTAGAGACTCTAGCGGGAGCTCCTACGAGCAGTACTTC. As protein: CASSRDSSGSSYEQYF. The chain uses TRBV19 and TRBJ2-7, with 10 bases aligning to TRBD2. The V and J ends lost 4 bases and 0 bases, in that order; junction bases with no gene match: 6. The CDR3 runs 16 residues. From germline, CDR1 is LNHDA and CDR2 SQIVND (reference sequence).

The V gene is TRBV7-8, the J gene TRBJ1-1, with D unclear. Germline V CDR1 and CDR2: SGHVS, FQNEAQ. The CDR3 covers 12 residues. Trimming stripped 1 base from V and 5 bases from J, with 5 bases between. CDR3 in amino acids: CASSLVPTEAFF. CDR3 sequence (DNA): TGTGCCAGCAGCTTAGTCCCGACTGAAGCTTTCTTT.

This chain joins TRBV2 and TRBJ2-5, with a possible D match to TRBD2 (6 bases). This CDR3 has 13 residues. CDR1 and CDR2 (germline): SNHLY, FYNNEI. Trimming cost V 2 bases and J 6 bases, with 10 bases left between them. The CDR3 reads CASSESGGKTQYF. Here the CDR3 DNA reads TGTGCCAGCAGTGAAAGCGGAGGGAAGACCCAGTACTTC.

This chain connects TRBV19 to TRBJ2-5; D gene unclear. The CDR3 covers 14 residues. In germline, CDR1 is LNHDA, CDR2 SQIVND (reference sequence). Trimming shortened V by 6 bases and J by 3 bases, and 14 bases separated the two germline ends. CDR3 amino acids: CASREAIAEETQYF. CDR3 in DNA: TGTGCCAGTAGAGAGGCTATCGCGGAAGAGACCCAGTACTTC.

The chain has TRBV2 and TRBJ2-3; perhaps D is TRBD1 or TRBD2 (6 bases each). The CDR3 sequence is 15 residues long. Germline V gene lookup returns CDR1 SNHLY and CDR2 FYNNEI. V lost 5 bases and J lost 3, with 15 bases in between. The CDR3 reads CASSQQGGGTDTQYF. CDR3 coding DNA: TGTGCCAGCAGTCAACAGGGTGGAGGGACAGATACGCAGTATTTT.

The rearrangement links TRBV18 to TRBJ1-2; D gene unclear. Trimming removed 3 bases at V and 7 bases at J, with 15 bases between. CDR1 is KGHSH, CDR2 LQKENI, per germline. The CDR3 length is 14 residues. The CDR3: CASSPEVSRSGYTF. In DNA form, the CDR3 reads TGTGCCAGCTCACCCGAAGTCAGTAGATCTGGCTACACCTTC. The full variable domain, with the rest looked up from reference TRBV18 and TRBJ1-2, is NAGVMQNPRHLVRRRGQEARLRCSPMKGHSHVYWYRQLPEEGLKFMVYLQKENIIDESGMPKERFSAEFPKEGPSILRIQQVVRGDSAAYFCASSPEVSRSGYTFGSGTRLTVV.

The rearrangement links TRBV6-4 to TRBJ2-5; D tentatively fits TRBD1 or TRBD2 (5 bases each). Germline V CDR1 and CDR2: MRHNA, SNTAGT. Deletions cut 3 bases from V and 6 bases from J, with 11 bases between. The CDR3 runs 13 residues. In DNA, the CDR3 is TGTGCCAGCAGTGAGAGCAGGGAGAAGACCCAGTACTTC. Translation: CASSESREKTQYF.

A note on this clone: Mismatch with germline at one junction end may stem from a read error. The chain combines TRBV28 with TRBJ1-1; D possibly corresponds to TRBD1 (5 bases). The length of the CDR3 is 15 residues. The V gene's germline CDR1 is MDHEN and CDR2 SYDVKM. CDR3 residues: CANSAGVGVNTEAFF. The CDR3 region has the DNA TGTGCCAACAGTGCGGGGGTGGGAGTTAACACTGAAGCTTTCTTT.

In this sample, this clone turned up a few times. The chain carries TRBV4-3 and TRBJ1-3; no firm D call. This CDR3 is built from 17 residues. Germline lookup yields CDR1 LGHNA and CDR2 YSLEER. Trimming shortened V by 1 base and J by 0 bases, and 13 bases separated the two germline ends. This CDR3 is CASSQGAQGLSGNTIYF. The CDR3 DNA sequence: TGCGCCAGCAGCCAAGGGGCTCAAGGACTCTCTGGAAACACCATATATTTT.

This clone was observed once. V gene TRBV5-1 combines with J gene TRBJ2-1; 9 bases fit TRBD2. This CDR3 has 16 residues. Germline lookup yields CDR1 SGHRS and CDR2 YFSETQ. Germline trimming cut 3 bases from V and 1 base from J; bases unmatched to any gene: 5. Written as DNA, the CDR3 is TGCGCCAGCAGCTCCTTTAGCGGGAGATCCTACAATGAGCAGTTCTTC. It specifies CASSSFSGRSYNEQFF.

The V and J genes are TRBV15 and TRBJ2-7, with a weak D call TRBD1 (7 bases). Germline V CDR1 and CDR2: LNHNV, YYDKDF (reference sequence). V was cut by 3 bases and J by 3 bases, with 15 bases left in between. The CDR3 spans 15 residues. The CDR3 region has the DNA TGTGCCACCAGCAGGGGGAGGACAGGTGTCTACGAGCAGTACTTC. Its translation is CATSRGRTGVYEQYF.

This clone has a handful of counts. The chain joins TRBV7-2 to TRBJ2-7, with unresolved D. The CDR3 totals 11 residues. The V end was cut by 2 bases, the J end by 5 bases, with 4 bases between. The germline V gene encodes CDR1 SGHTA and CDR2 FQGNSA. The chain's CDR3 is CASSLLNEQYF. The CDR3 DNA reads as TGTGCCAGCAGCTTACTGAACGAGCAGTACTTC.

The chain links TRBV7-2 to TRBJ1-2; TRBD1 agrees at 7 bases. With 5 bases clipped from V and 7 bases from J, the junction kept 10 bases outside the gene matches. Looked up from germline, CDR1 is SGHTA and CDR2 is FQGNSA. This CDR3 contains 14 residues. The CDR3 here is CASSLDGTARGYTF. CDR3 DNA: TGTGCCAGCAGCCTCGATGGGACAGCGCGTGGCTACACCTTC.

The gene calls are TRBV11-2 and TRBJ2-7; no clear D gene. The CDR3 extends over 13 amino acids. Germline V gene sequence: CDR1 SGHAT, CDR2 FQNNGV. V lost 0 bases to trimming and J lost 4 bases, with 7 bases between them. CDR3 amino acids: CASSLDRFYEQYF. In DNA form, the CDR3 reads TGTGCCAGCAGCTTAGATAGGTTTTACGAGCAGTACTTC.

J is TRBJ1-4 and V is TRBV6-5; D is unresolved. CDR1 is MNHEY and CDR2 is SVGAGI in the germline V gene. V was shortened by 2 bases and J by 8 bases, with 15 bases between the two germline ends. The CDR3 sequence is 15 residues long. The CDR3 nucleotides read TGTGCCAGCAGTTACATACCTGGGAATAAGGAAAAACTGTTTTTT. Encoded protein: CASSYIPGNKEKLFF.

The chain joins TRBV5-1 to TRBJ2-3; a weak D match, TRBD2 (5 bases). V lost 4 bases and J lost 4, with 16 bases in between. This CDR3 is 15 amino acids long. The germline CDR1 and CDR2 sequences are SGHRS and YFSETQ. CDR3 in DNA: TGCGCCAGCAGCACCCTAGGGAGATCATCAGATACGCAGTATTTT. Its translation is CASSTLGRSSDTQYF.